This T cell receptor (beta chain) was sequenced in a study of technical replicates of blood from four donors. The CDR3 is 15 amino acids. Trimming removed 3 bases from V and 8 bases from J; junction bases left unmatched: 9. Germline lookup yields CDR1 WSHSY and CDR2 SAAADI. This clone was seen a single time. Here immunoSEQ multiplex PCR was the method, and the copy in TCRdb shows in-frame clones only, minus some. In the table there are about 80,000 clones, about 90% of which are singletons. The sequenced sample was T cells isolated from PBMCs. The origin of this receptor is a human donor in good health. This chain joins TRBV10-2 and TRBJ2-1; 8 bases are a match to TRBD2. CDR3 DNA: TGCGCCAGCAGTGATCCCGGGAGGGACTTCCATGAGCAGTTCTTC. This codes for CASSDPGRDFHEQFF.